This is a list of T cell receptor beta chains from one sample in a study of response to subunit inactivated influenza vaccine. TCRdb processed the RT-PCR reads anew with MiXCR; each CDR3 protein has one entry. The table records under 800,000 distinct CDR3 sequences, over 11% of them present only once. The sequences come from PBMCs from blood, collected 14 to 15 days before vaccination. The receptors were gathered from a man aged 50-59 years who received an inactivated influenza vaccine. Each CDR3 is given with its conserved first and last residue. The size of a clone is reported for some rows only, either as once, few or many, or as a class for expanded clones.

clone_size: many; v_call: TRBV20-1; cdr3_aa: CSARASGGVITYEQYF
clone_size: many; v_call: TRBV12-3/TRBV12-4; cdr3_aa: CASSLGDTDTQYF
clone_size: NA; v_call: TRBV4-2; cdr3_aa: CASSAGGASYNEQFF
clone_size: NA; v_call: TRBV12-3/TRBV12-4; cdr3_aa: CAITFGAGPRQGTYGYTF
clone_size: NA; v_call: TRBV12-3/TRBV12-4; cdr3_aa: CASTTTGLAGGNEQFF
clone_size: many; v_call: TRBV20-1; cdr3_aa: CSTTSPGTNEQFF
clone_size: few; v_call: TRBV30; cdr3_aa: CAWRGQGAGELFF
clone_size: NA; v_call: TRBV12-3/TRBV12-4; cdr3_aa: CASSPGLVNSPLHF
clone_size: few; v_call: TRBV11-2; cdr3_aa: CASRPRERTDTQYF
clone_size: many; v_call: TRBV5-1; cdr3_aa: CASSLEKGFNEQFF